This is a list of T cell receptor beta chains from one sample in a study of blood T cell repertoires in COVID-19. The assay was immunoSEQ multiplex PCR, and TCRdb's table has in-frame clones only and misses some. Of 200,000 to 250,000 clones listed, about 85% are singletons. Sequencing was performed on PBMCs or T cells enriched from blood (not recorded which). Every receptor here comes from a man aged 25 to 40 who had recovered from COVID-19. Both conserved end residues are part of each CDR3. Each record gives: clone size, V gene, J gene, D gene, CDR3 protein, CDR3 DNA. A D gene is named only where the DNA matches it firmly. Size tells how often a clone was seen (once, few, many) or the class of an expanded clone, and some rows leave it out.

once	TRBV5-4	TRBJ2-3	TRBD2	CASSLRGGLNTQYF	TGTGCCAGCAGCTTGCGCGGGGGGTTGAATACGCAGTATTTT
-	TRBV7-2	TRBJ1-1	-	CASSTGPGGAEKAFF	TGTGCCAGCAGCACTGGACCGGGGGGCGCAGAGAAAGCTTTCTTT
-	TRBV7-9	TRBJ1-2	-	CASSPSPRAGHGYTF	TGTGCCAGCAGCCCATCACCCAGGGCCGGTCATGGCTACACCTTC
-	TRBV5-1	TRBJ1-1	-	CASSLAGGGSTEAFF	TGCGCCAGCAGCTTGGCCGGAGGAGGTTCGACTGAAGCTTTCTTT
-	TRBV6-2/TRBV6-3	TRBJ2-3	TRBD2	CASSNIVAGGPKDTQYF	TGTGCCAGCAGTAATATTGTAGCGGGGGGGCCGAAAGATACGCAGTATTTT
-	TRBV5-4	TRBJ2-7	-	CASSPGGKRAYYEQYF	TGTGCCAGCAGCCCTGGGGGGAAGCGGGCGTACTACGAGCAGTACTTC
-	TRBV5-1	TRBJ1-1	-	CASSGGTGNTEAFF	TGCGCCAGCAGCGGAGGGACGGGGAACACTGAAGCTTTCTTT
-	TRBV5-4	TRBJ2-1	TRBD2	CASSQAGGSYNEQFF	TGTGCCAGCAGCCAAGCGGGGGGCTCCTACAATGAGCAGTTCTTC
once	TRBV7-9	TRBJ1-5	TRBD1	CASSAWDSWQPQHF	TGTGCCAGCAGCGCTTGGGACAGCTGGCAGCCCCAGCATTTT
once	TRBV7-9	TRBJ2-7	-	CASSLAQPGDEQYF	TGTGCCAGCAGCTTAGCGCAACCCGGGGACGAGCAGTACTTC
-	TRBV4-2	TRBJ2-7	-	CASSQDLGVLWQYF	TGTGCCAGCAGCCAAGATCTCGGGGTGCTGTGGCAGTACTTC
few	TRBV27	TRBJ2-7	TRBD2	CASRPTSGPPYEQYF	TGTGCCAGCAGGCCTACTAGCGGACCGCCCTACGAGCAGTACTTC
-	TRBV18	TRBJ1-1	-	CASSPTTGFTEAFF	TGTGCCAGCTCACCAACTACAGGGTTCACTGAAGCTTTCTTT
-	TRBV5-4	TRBJ2-2	-	CASSLGFRDTGELFF	TGTGCCAGCAGCTTAGGATTCAGGGACACCGGGGAGCTGTTTTTT
-	TRBV18	TRBJ1-6	-	CASSPIREENSPLHF	TGTGCCAGCTCACCTATCCGAGAAGAAAATTCACCCCTCCACTTT
-	TRBV15	TRBJ1-6	-	CATSRVLGSYNSPLHF	TGTGCCACCAGCAGAGTGCTCGGCTCCTATAATTCACCCCTCCACTTT
once	TRBV6-4	TRBJ2-7	TRBD1	CASSTRGTGLREQYF	TGTGCCAGCAGCACCCGAGGGACAGGGCTCCGCGAGCAGTACTTC
-	TRBV7-2	TRBJ2-2	-	CASSLVLVPTGELFF	TGTGCCAGCAGCTTAGTGTTAGTCCCCACCGGGGAGCTGTTTTTT
-	TRBV2	TRBJ2-1	TRBD2	CASSGGTSGDNEQFF	TGTGCCAGCAGTGGGGGGACTAGTGGCGACAATGAGCAGTTCTTC
once	TRBV7-9	TRBJ1-1	TRBD1	CASSLGQVGEAFF	TGTGCCAGCAGCTTGGGACAGGTGGGTGAAGCTTTCTTT
-	TRBV11-2	TRBJ2-5	-	CASSFFGVQETQYF	TGTGCCAGCAGCTTTTTCGGGGTCCAAGAGACCCAGTACTTC
-	TRBV9	TRBJ2-2	-	CASSPRGTSPGELFF	TGTGCCAGCAGCCCTCGTGGGACTTCCCCCGGGGAGCTGTTTTTT
-	TRBV19	TRBJ1-4	TRBD1	CASSISRQGSEKLFF	TGTGCCAGTAGTATTTCCCGACAGGGGTCGGAAAAACTGTTTTTT
-	TRBV4-3	TRBJ2-5	-	CASSRATQYPIGQTQYF	TGCGCCAGCAGCCGCGCAACACAGTACCCAATCGGCCAGACCCAGTACTTC
-	TRBV2	TRBJ1-6	-	CASSALTATLHF	TGTGCCAGCAGTGCTCTGACAGCAACCCTCCACTTT
-	TRBV4-1	TRBJ1-3	TRBD1	CASSHEKGARTGNTIYF	TGCGCCAGCAGCCATGAGAAGGGGGCGAGGACTGGAAACACCATATATTTT
-	TRBV21-1	TRBJ1-3	-	CASSNRPVTSGNTIYF	TGTGCCAGCAGCAATCGTCCGGTAACCTCTGGAAACACCATATATTTT
-	TRBV6-5	TRBJ2-1	-	CASSRQPLDPSEQFF	TGTGCCAGCAGTCGACAGCCACTCGACCCTAGTGAGCAGTTCTTC
-	TRBV29-1	TRBJ1-6	-	CSPPGLGNSPLHF	TGCAGCCCACCAGGGTTAGGAAATTCACCCCTCCACTTT
-	TRBV30	TRBJ1-1	-	CAWSVWRRNTEAFF	TGTGCCTGGAGTGTGTGGAGGCGGAACACTGAAGCTTTCTTT
-	TRBV15	TRBJ2-7	TRBD1	CATLTGGPYEQYF	TGTGCCACCTTGACAGGGGGACCCTACGAGCAGTACTTC
-	TRBV24-1	TRBJ2-7	TRBD1	CATSAPDRARHEQYF	TGTGCCACCAGCGCCCCCGACAGGGCACGACACGAGCAGTACTTC
-	TRBV29-1	TRBJ2-5	TRBD1	CSVGLDRGETQYF	TGCAGCGTTGGACTTGACAGGGGAGAGACCCAGTACTTC
many	TRBV4-3	TRBJ2-7	TRBD1	CASSEDAGQGLYEQYF	TGCGCCAGCAGCGAAGACGCGGGACAGGGACTCTACGAGCAGTACTTC
-	TRBV3-1/TRBV3-2	TRBJ2-7	TRBD2	CASSQEKLAGAREQYF	TGTGCCAGCAGCCAAGAGAAACTAGCGGGAGCTCGGGAGCAGTACTTC
-	TRBV27	TRBJ2-7	-	CASSLSGSVYEQYF	TGTGCCAGCAGTTTATCCGGTTCCGTCTACGAGCAGTACTTC